Below, 26 T cell receptor beta chains from the same sample are listed, as sequenced in a study of CD8 T cells in ankylosing spondylitis. Overall study findings and caveats: Blood from ankylosing spondylitis patients appeared to carry a characteristic roughly eight-variant TCR beta motif.

TCRdb re-called the 5' RACE reads with MiXCR, one entry per CDR3 protein. This table holds about 510,000 distinct CDR3 sequences, approximately 5% found once. No antigen has been assigned to these receptors. Input material: blood, either unsorted or a sorted T cell fraction (not recorded which). These TCRs come from a male donor with ankylosing spondylitis.

The rearrangement joins TRBV20-1 to TRBJ2-7, with D maybe TRBD2 (5 bases). The CDR3 extends over 13 amino acids. Per germline, CDR1 DFQATT and CDR2 SNEGSKA (reference sequence). Deletions cut 3 bases from V and 0 bases from J, with 9 bases between. The CDR3 loop reads CSASGISSYEQYF. Here the CDR3 DNA reads TGCAGTGCTAGCGGGATTAGCTCCTACGAGCAGTACTTC.

Points on this clonotype: One base away lies a much larger clone, so this may be a sequencing read error. This CDR3 fails to terminate in the conserved phenylalanine or tryptophan, so it likely reflects a read error. The genes are TRBV6-2 or TRBV6-3 and TRBJ1-2, with D hard to call. Germline V gives CDR1 MNHEY, CDR2 SVGEGT. Trimming removed 2 bases at V and 2 bases at J, with 9 bases between. The length of the CDR3 is 14 residues. The CDR3 loop is CASSYPRENYGYTS. For the CDR3, the DNA is TGTGCCAGCAGTTACCCACGGGAGAACTATGGCTACACCTCC.

This clonotype was counted many times. The rearrangement links TRBV28 to TRBJ1-4; TRBD1 is a possible D gene (5 bases). In germline, CDR1 is MDHEN, CDR2 SYDVKM. The V end lost 6 bases, the J end lost 7 bases, and 18 bases lay between the germline ends. The CDR3 is 15 residues long. This CDR3 is CASSTLWGVVEKLFF. The CDR3 coding sequence is TGTGCCAGCAGCACCCTTTGGGGGGTGGTTGAAAAACTGTTTTTT.

This clonotype was counted many times. The chain employs TRBV10-3 and TRBJ2-3; the D is unclear. V was trimmed by 10 bases and J by 6 bases, leaving 14 bases between them. The germline CDR1 and CDR2 sequences are ENHRY and SYGVKD. This CDR3 comprises 12 residues. The CDR3 spells CATQRLPDTQYF. The DNA for the CDR3 is TGTGCCACCCAGCGCCTCCCGGATACGCAGTATTTT.

This clonotype was seen repeatedly, ten times or more. The chain uses TRBV20-1 and TRBJ2-5, with D perhaps assigned TRBD1 or TRBD2 (5 bases each). This CDR3 has 11 residues. The V gene's germline CDR1 is DFQATT and CDR2 SNEGSKA (reference sequence). The CDR3 loop reads CGGWWTETQYF. CDR3 bases: TGCGGGGGTTGGTGGACAGAGACCCAGTACTTC.

Many counts were recorded for this clonotype. V usage is TRBV5-1 and J usage is TRBJ2-1, with unresolved D. The CDR3 totals 13 residues. Germline V CDR1 and CDR2: SGHRS, YFSETQ. V dropped 0 bases and J dropped 6 bases, with 7 bases sitting between them. The CDR3 sequence: CASSLGHPNEQFF. Here the CDR3 DNA reads TGCGCCAGCAGCTTGGGACACCCCAATGAGCAGTTCTTC.

Ten or more counts support this clonotype. The gene calls are TRBV7-2 and TRBJ2-7; no firm D call. CDR3 length: 14 residues. Germline CDR1 SGHTA, CDR2 FQGNSA. V was trimmed by 3 bases and J by 7 bases, leaving 16 bases between them. For the CDR3, the DNA is TGTGCCAGCAGCTTTATCGAGACCGAGGAGGAGCAGTACTTC. It yields the protein CASSFIETEEEQYF.

V usage is TRBV5-1 and J usage is TRBJ2-5; a weak D match, TRBD2 (6 bases). V was clipped by 7 bases and J by 5 bases, with 12 bases between them. CDR3 size: 12 residues. CDR1 and CDR2 (germline): SGHRS, YFSETQ. This chain's CDR3 is CASGEERETQYF. The DNA for the CDR3 is TGCGCCAGCGGGGAGGAACGGGAGACCCAGTACTTC.

The table lists this clonotype with many counts. The chain links TRBV5-1 to TRBJ2-3, with 8 nucleotides matching TRBD1. Trimming cost V 4 bases and J 5 bases; bases outside gene matches: 6. CDR1 and CDR2 (germline): SGHRS, YFSETQ. The CDR3 consists of 14 residues. The CDR3 is CASSLGQGLDTQYF. The CDR3 DNA sequence: TGCGCCAGCAGCCTTGGACAGGGATTAGATACGCAGTATTTT.

This clonotype was seen at least ten times. The chain uses TRBV7-6 and TRBJ2-3, with D unresolved. V was trimmed by 2 bases and J by 1 base, leaving 7 bases between them. The CDR3 length is 14 residues. Germline CDR1 is SGHVS and CDR2 is FNYEAQ. As DNA, the CDR3 is TGTGCCAGCAGCTTACGGCCTCGCACAGATACGCAGTATTTT. This translates into CASSLRPRTDTQYF.

This clonotype was detected ten times or more. J is TRBJ1-4 and V is TRBV7-9; TRBD1 might be the D (5 bases). V was shortened by 5 bases and J by 8 bases, with 15 bases between the two germline ends. This CDR3 comprises 14 residues. CDR1 is SEHNR and CDR2 is FQNEAQ in the germline V gene (reference sequence). The CDR3 DNA reads TGTGCCAGCAGCGCCCGGCAGGGCAGGGAAAAACTGTTTTTT. Protein: CASSARQGREKLFF.

This clonotype was observed many times. The rearrangement joins TRBV24-1 to TRBJ2-7; D possibly corresponds to TRBD2 (5 bases). Germline assignment: CDR1 KGHDR and CDR2 SFDVKD. The CDR3 covers 14 residues. Trimming shortened V by 3 bases and J by 7 bases, and 15 bases separated the two germline ends. The CDR3 coding sequence is TGTGCCACCAGTGATCGGGGAACAGTTCGGGAGCAGTACTTC. Translation gives CATSDRGTVREQYF.

This clonotype occurred many times. The V gene is TRBV12-3 or TRBV12-4, the J gene TRBJ2-4; possibly TRBD2 for D (7 bases). The CDR3 consists of 15 residues. Trimming took 6 bases from V and 8 from J, leaving 20 bases between them. The CDR3 DNA sequence: TGTGCCAGCAGCCCCACGGGGGGCGCGAGTTACATTCAGTACTTC. Residues: CASSPTGGASYIQYF.

In its sample, this clonotype was seen many times. The rearrangement joins TRBV5-1 to TRBJ1-2; TRBD1 agrees at 7 bases. The junction had 10 bases not matched to a gene; V was cut back by 4 bases and J by 1 base. The CDR3 is made up of 16 amino acids. The germline gives CDR1 SGHRS, CDR2 YFSETQ. The CDR3 protein is CASSPGATGFNYGYTF. DNA of the CDR3: TGCGCCAGCAGCCCGGGGGCGACAGGGTTTAACTATGGCTACACCTTC.

This clonotype was seen repeatedly, ten times or more. The chain carries TRBV18 and TRBJ2-2, with D possibly TRBD2 on 5 matching bases. The CDR3 sequence is 13 residues long. V was cut by 0 bases and J by 7 bases, with 6 bases left in between. Germline assignment: CDR1 KGHSH and CDR2 LQKENI. CDR3 residues: CASSPPGIGELFF. The CDR3 DNA reads TGTGCCAGCTCACCACCCGGGATCGGGGAGCTGTTTTTT.

This clonotype was found many times. V is TRBV10-3 and J is TRBJ2-7; 9 bases are a match to TRBD1. After removal of 2 bases from V and 6 bases from J, the junction contained 14 bases not matched to a gene. Germline V lookup: CDR1 ENHRY, CDR2 SYGVKD. The CDR3 covers 17 residues. This CDR3 is CAISENPSGTGRSEQYF. The CDR3 region has the DNA TGTGCCATCAGTGAGAACCCGTCCGGGACAGGGAGGTCCGAGCAGTACTTC.

This sequence joins TRBV11-2 and TRBJ2-3, with D perhaps TRBD1 (6 bases). V was shortened by 7 bases and J by 3 bases, with 17 bases between the two germline ends. Germline CDR1 reads SGHAT; CDR2 reads FQNNGV. This CDR3 spans 15 amino acids. The CDR3 sequence is CASTLRGRGTDTQYF. For the CDR3, the DNA is TGTGCCAGCACTCTAAGGGGGAGAGGGACAGATACGCAGTATTTT.

This clonotype was counted ten times or more. The rearrangement links TRBV28 to TRBJ1-3, with TRBD1 matching 7 bases. Germline loops: CDR1 MDHEN, CDR2 SYDVKM. This CDR3 has 14 amino acids. Trimming at V came to 8 bases and at J to 2 bases, leaving 6 bases not matched to a gene. This CDR3 is CASRAGTAGNTIYF. CDR3 nucleotide sequence: TGTGCCAGCCGGGCCGGGACAGCTGGAAACACCATATATTTT.

This clonotype was counted many times. The chain links TRBV6-1 to TRBJ1-5; D not certain. V lost 8 bases, J lost 3 bases, and 14 bases lay in between. Germline values: CDR1 MNHNS, CDR2 SASEGT. The CDR3 is made up of 14 amino acids. The CDR3 spells CASGWEGFNQPQHF. CDR3 nucleotides: TGTGCCAGCGGATGGGAAGGTTTCAATCAGCCCCAGCATTTT.

Ten or more counts support this clonotype. The V gene is TRBV4-3, the J gene TRBJ2-1; 12 positions agree with TRBD2. V gave up 0 bases and J gave up 5 bases; unmatched junction bases: 5. Germline assignment: CDR1 LGHNA and CDR2 YSLEER. The CDR3 consists of 17 residues. In DNA, the CDR3 is TGCGCCAGCAGCCAAGATCACGGACTAGCGGGGAACAATGAGCAGTTCTTC. This sequence encodes CASSQDHGLAGNNEQFF.

The V and J genes are TRBV24-1 and TRBJ2-1; TRBD2 agrees at 8 bases. Germline V CDR1 and CDR2: KGHDR, SFDVKD. Losses at the gene ends were 0 bases for V and 7 bases for J; bases not matched to a gene: 10. The CDR3 runs 17 residues. CDR3 region: CATSDLRSGSHGNEQFF. The CDR3 DNA reads as TGTGCCACCAGTGATTTGAGGAGCGGGAGTCACGGGAATGAGCAGTTCTTC.

At least ten counts were recorded for this clonotype. The V gene is TRBV12-3 or TRBV12-4, the J gene TRBJ2-7; 10 nucleotides match TRBD1. The CDR3 covers 17 residues. Trimming at V came to 7 bases and at J to 0 bases, leaving 12 bases not matched to a gene. The CDR3: CASTQRGQGPSSYEQYF. The CDR3 DNA follows: TGTGCCAGCACACAGAGGGGACAGGGGCCAAGCTCCTACGAGCAGTACTTC.

This clonotype was counted many times. V is TRBV7-9 and J is TRBJ2-2, with TRBD1 identical over 7 bases. CDR3 size: 16 residues. Germline V lookup: CDR1 SEHNR, CDR2 FQNEAQ (reference sequence). V gave up 5 bases and J gave up 3 bases; unmatched junction bases: 9. For the CDR3, the DNA is TGTGCCAGCAGCGTCGACAGGGAACAGTACACCGGGGAGCTGTTTTTT. It encodes CASSVDREQYTGELFF.

This clonotype was seen ten or more times. The chain employs TRBV18 and TRBJ2-7; D is undetermined. Trimming cost V 8 bases and J 0 bases, with 11 bases left between them. CDR1 KGHSH and CDR2 LQKENI come from the germline V gene. The CDR3 length is 13 residues. The CDR3 reads CASSPPSSYEQYF. CDR3 nucleotide sequence: TGTGCCAGCAGCCCCCCCAGCTCCTACGAGCAGTACTTC.

This clonotype was found many times. The V gene is TRBV7-9, the J gene TRBJ1-3; no firm D call. The CDR3 runs 14 residues. V shed 1 base and J shed 1 base, with 5 bases lying between them. CDR1 and CDR2 (germline): SEHNR, FQNEAQ (reference sequence). The CDR3 loop reads CASSLGVSGNTIYF. The CDR3, as DNA: TGTGCCAGCAGCTTAGGGGTTTCTGGAAACACCATATATTTT.

The chain recombines TRBV10-3 with TRBJ2-1; a weak D match, TRBD1 (5 bases). V was clipped by 3 bases and J by 8 bases, with 11 bases between them. Germline CDR1 ENHRY, CDR2 SYGVKD. The CDR3 is made up of 13 amino acids. The CDR3 is CAISEGVIDEQFF. In DNA form, the CDR3 reads TGTGCCATCAGTGAAGGGGTGATCGATGAGCAGTTCTTC.